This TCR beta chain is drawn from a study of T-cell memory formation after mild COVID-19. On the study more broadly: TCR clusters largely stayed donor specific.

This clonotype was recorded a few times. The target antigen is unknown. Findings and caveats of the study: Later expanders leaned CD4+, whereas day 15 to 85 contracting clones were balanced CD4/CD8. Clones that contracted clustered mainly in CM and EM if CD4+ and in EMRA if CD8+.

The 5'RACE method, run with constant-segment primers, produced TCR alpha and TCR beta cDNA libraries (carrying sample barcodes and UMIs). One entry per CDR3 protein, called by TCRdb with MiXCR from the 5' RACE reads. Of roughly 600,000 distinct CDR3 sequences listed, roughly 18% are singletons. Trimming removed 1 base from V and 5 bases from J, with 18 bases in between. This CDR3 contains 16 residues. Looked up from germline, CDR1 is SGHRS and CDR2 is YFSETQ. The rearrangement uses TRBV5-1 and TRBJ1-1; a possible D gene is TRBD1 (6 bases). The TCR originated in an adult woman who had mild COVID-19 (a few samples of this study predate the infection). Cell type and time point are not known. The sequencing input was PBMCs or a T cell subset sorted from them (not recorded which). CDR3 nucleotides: TGCGCCAGCAGCTTGTGGGGGGCTCGTGAAGGAACTGAAGCTTTCTTT. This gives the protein CASSLWGAREGTEAFF.